The 25 T cell receptor beta chains presented below share a single source sample, sequenced in a study of T cells after yellow fever vaccination. TCRdb reprocessed the 5' RACE reads via MiXCR and lists one record per CDR3 protein. Among hundreds of thousands of distinct CDR3 sequences listed, roughly an eighth were seen once. The source was PBMCs, collected on the day of the yellow fever booster vaccination. The source is a man aged 25-45 years who received the YFV17D yellow fever vaccine.

This clonotype has a count of ten or more. The gene calls are TRBV7-2 and TRBJ2-7; no clear D gene. V lost 1 base, J lost 0 bases, and 7 bases lay in between. The CDR3 contains 14 residues. Looked up from germline, CDR1 is SGHTA and CDR2 is FQGNSA. Here the CDR3 reads CASSLDVVSYEQYF. The CDR3 nucleotides are TGTGCCAGCAGCTTAGATGTCGTCTCCTACGAGCAGTACTTC.

The chain joins TRBV7-8 to TRBJ1-2, with D possibly TRBD1 on 6 matching bases. The CDR3 runs to 15 residues. CDR1 is SGHVS and CDR2 is FQNEAQ in the germline V gene. The ends were cut back, 5 bases at V and 7 bases at J, with 20 bases in the middle. CDR3 DNA: TGTGCCAGCAGCCCTCACTCGACAGGAACTCTTGGCTACACCTTC. This gives the protein CASSPHSTGTLGYTF.

This clonotype was counted between two and nine times. The chain has TRBV6-5 and TRBJ2-1, with 14 bases aligning to TRBD2. This CDR3 is built from 15 residues. The trim removed 5 bases at V and 6 bases at J, leaving 3 bases unmatched. The germline V gene encodes CDR1 MNHEY and CDR2 SVGAGI. The CDR3 bases are TGTGCCAGCAGTACTGGACTAGCGGGAGGCAATGAGCAGTTCTTC. Translation: CASSTGLAGGNEQFF.

This clonotype has a count of ten or more. This sequence joins TRBV7-2 and TRBJ2-2; D ambiguous. Germline V gene lookup returns CDR1 SGHTA and CDR2 FQGNSA. The V and J ends lost 6 bases and 1 base respectively, with 6 bases between them. The CDR3 is 13 residues long. The CDR3 loop reads CASSSVNTGELFF. The CDR3 nucleotides are TGTGCCAGCAGTTCGGTGAACACCGGGGAGCTGTTTTTT.

This clonotype was detected only a few times. A read error may be the cause here, since a much bigger clone is one base away. The genes are TRBV6-6 and TRBJ2-6, with unresolved D. Germline assignment: CDR1 MNHNY and CDR2 SVGAGI (reference sequence). The V gene lost 2 bases and the J gene lost 2 bases, with 1 base spanning the gap. The CDR3 contains 13 residues. The CDR3 DNA is TGTGCCAGCAGTTACCCTGGGGCCAACGTCCTGACTTTC. It is translated as CASSYPGANVLTF.

This clonotype was detected a few times. The chain carries TRBV6-2 or TRBV6-3 and TRBJ2-2; D is ambiguous. V was cut by 2 bases and J by 8 bases, with 3 bases left in between. CDR3 length equals 11 residues. Germline CDR1 reads MNHEY; CDR2 reads SVGEGT. The CDR3 DNA sequence: TGTGCCAGCAGTTACATAGGGGAGCTGTTTTTT. It codes for CASSYIGELFF.

This chain joins TRBV13 and TRBJ2-3, with 11 bases identical to TRBD1. After removal of 5 bases from V and 0 bases from J, the junction contained 4 bases not matched to a gene. CDR3 length: 16 amino acids. From germline, CDR1 is PRHDT and CDR2 FYEKMQ (reference sequence). CDR3 coding DNA: TGTGCCAGCAGCCTCGGGACAGGGGGTAGCACAGATACGCAGTATTTT. This gives the protein CASSLGTGGSTDTQYF.

This clonotype was counted only a few times. The rearrangement joins TRBV6-2 or TRBV6-3 to TRBJ2-7, with D maybe TRBD1 (5 bases). The germline V gene encodes CDR1 MNHEY and CDR2 SVGEGT. CDR3 length equals 16 residues. The V and J ends lost 0 bases and 5 bases respectively, with 17 bases between them. The DNA of the CDR3 is TGTGCCAGCAGTTACTCGATTGGCCAGTGGGGCAACGAGCAGTACTTC. This gives the protein CASSYSIGQWGNEQYF.

This clonotype was seen a handful of times. The chain has TRBV4-1 and TRBJ2-1; 7 nucleotides align to TRBD1. The trim removed 0 bases at V and 0 bases at J, leaving 5 bases unmatched. Germline V gives CDR1 MGHRA, CDR2 YSYEKL. The CDR3 spans 17 residues. This CDR3 is CASSQEVRGSSYNEQFF. CDR3 DNA sequence: TGCGCCAGCAGCCAAGAGGTCAGGGGGAGCTCCTACAATGAGCAGTTCTTC.

The V and J genes are TRBV7-8 and TRBJ2-2, with 8 bases aligning to TRBD2. V lost 5 bases to trimming and J lost 3 bases; unmatched junction nucleotides: 17. Looked up from germline, CDR1 is SGHVS and CDR2 is FQNEAQ. CDR3 size: 19 residues. The CDR3 loop is CASSLPNSLRTSYTGELFF. CDR3 bases: TGTGCCAGCAGCCTCCCTAATTCCCTACGGACTAGCTACACCGGGGAGCTGTTTTTT.

There are a few counts of this clonotype. The genes are TRBV5-6 and TRBJ1-1; TRBD1 aligns across 7 bases. This CDR3 comprises 15 residues. V lost 4 bases and J lost 0; bases outside the gene matches: 6. Germline V gene data show CDR1 as SGHDT and CDR2 as YYEEEE. The chain's CDR3 is CASSASGGLNTEAFF. DNA for the CDR3: TGTGCCAGCAGCGCATCAGGGGGATTGAACACTGAAGCTTTCTTT.

This clonotype was picked up a small number of times. The chain links TRBV14 to TRBJ2-1; 10 bases line up with TRBD2. J lost 2 bases, V lost 3 bases, and 10 bases had no gene match. The germline gives CDR1 SGHDN, CDR2 FVKESK. The CDR3 runs to 18 residues. The CDR3 loop is CASSHFPLAGDAYNEQFF. The CDR3 DNA reads TGTGCCAGCAGCCATTTCCCCCTAGCGGGAGACGCCTACAATGAGCAGTTCTTC.

The V call is TRBV4-2, the J call TRBJ2-3; 10 nucleotides line up with TRBD2. CDR3 length: 18 amino acids. The germline CDR1 and CDR2 sequences are LGHNA and YNFKEQ. Losses at the gene ends were 4 bases for V and 5 bases for J; bases not matched to a gene: 15. The CDR3: CASSPTFSGRAGLDTQYF. The CDR3 DNA reads as TGTGCCAGCAGCCCAACCTTCAGCGGGAGGGCCGGTCTAGATACGCAGTATTTT.

The table lists this clonotype with a few counts. The chain is built from TRBV6-1 and TRBJ2-7, with 9 nucleotides matching TRBD1. The CDR3 is 14 residues long. J was trimmed by 5 bases and V by 5 bases; bases with no gene match: 7. Germline CDR1 reads MNHNS; CDR2 reads SASEGT. DNA for the CDR3: TGTGCCAGCAGTACAGGGGGCACCCTGAACGAGCAGTACTTC. Protein sequence: CASSTGGTLNEQYF.

The chain joins TRBV20-1 to TRBJ2-6; D ambiguous. The CDR3 loop spans 14 amino acids. V was clipped by 4 bases and J by 0 bases, with 7 bases between them. Germline V gene sequence: CDR1 DFQATT, CDR2 SNEGSKA (reference sequence). In DNA, the CDR3 is TGCAGTGCTACGGACCCCTCTGGGGCCAACGTCCTGACTTTC. It yields the protein CSATDPSGANVLTF.

The J gene is TRBJ2-1, the V gene TRBV4-3; tentative D call: TRBD2 (5 bases). V lost 4 bases and J 6 bases, leaving 19 bases between the germline ends. The length of the CDR3 is 16 residues. CDR1 is LGHNA and CDR2 is YSLEER in the germline V gene. The CDR3 is CASSPLHGEYSNEQFF. In DNA, the CDR3 is TGCGCCAGCAGCCCTCTACACGGGGAGTACAGCAATGAGCAGTTCTTC.

This clonotype was found a few times. The rearrangement uses TRBV14 and TRBJ2-1; the match to TRBD2 covers 7 bases. V trimming: 4 bases; J trimming: 9 bases; junction bases outside the gene matches: 15. The CDR3 is made up of 16 amino acids. Germline loops: CDR1 SGHDN, CDR2 FVKESK. The DNA for the CDR3 is TGTGCCAGCAGCCTTCTGCAGGCGGGGGTCACCGGTGAGCAGTTCTTC. This encodes CASSLLQAGVTGEQFF.

This clonotype showed up just a few times. V usage is TRBV7-2 and J usage is TRBJ1-2; tentatively, D is TRBD1 (6 bases). The CDR3 has 16 amino acids. Trimming shortened V by 0 bases and J by 8 bases, and 19 bases separated the two germline ends. Per the germline V gene, CDR1 is SGHTA and CDR2 is FQGNSA. The CDR3 coding sequence is TGTGCCAGCAGCTTAGCCATATCCAGGGGATTTGGGGGCTACACCTTC. Its protein product is CASSLAISRGFGGYTF.

This clonotype has ten or more counts. The V call is TRBV29-1, the J call TRBJ2-1, with 7 positions matching TRBD1. The CDR3 extends over 12 amino acids. In germline, CDR1 is SQVTM, CDR2 ANQGSEA. The CDR3 DNA reads as TGCAGTAGTGACAGGGAATACAATGAGCAGTTCTTC. Amino acids: CSSDREYNEQFF.

This clonotype has a handful of counts. The V call is TRBV3-1, the J call TRBJ2-2; D call uncertain. CDR1 LGHDT and CDR2 YNNKEL come from the germline V gene (reference sequence). The length of the CDR3 is 16 residues. V gave up 1 base and J gave up 3 bases, with 12 bases separating them. The CDR3 bases are TGTGCCAGCAGCCAAGGGGTAGGGATGGACACCGGGGAGCTGTTTTTT. Its translation: CASSQGVGMDTGELFF.

The V and J genes are TRBV24-1 and TRBJ2-3, with 7 bases that match TRBD2. This CDR3 contains 15 residues. With 1 base clipped from V and 4 bases from J, the junction kept 4 bases outside the gene matches. CDR1 and CDR2 (germline): KGHDR, SFDVKD. CDR3 protein: CATSDLTGGADTQYF. The CDR3 coding sequence is TGTGCCACCAGTGATTTAACGGGAGGAGCAGATACGCAGTATTTT.

This clonotype was observed many times. The chain combines TRBV7-7 with TRBJ2-1; 10 bases agree with TRBD2. Trimming at V came to 5 bases and at J to 4 bases, leaving 5 bases not matched to a gene. This CDR3 comprises 15 residues. Looked up from germline, CDR1 is SSHAT and CDR2 is FNYEAQ (reference sequence). The CDR3 sequence is CASSPRLAGYNEQFF. The CDR3 region has the DNA TGTGCCAGCAGCCCGAGACTAGCGGGTTACAATGAGCAGTTCTTC. Based on the CDR3 plus reference TRBV7-7 and TRBJ2-1, the full variable domain is GAGVSQSPRYKVTKRGQDVTLRCDPISSHATLYWYQQALGQGPEFLTYFNYEAQPDKSGLPSDRFSAERPEGSISTLTIQRTEQRDSAMYRCASSPRLAGYNEQFFGPGTRLTVL.

The genes are TRBV20-1 and TRBJ2-7; D gene unclear. Germline V CDR1 and CDR2: DFQATT, SNEGSKA (reference sequence). The V and J ends lost 0 bases and 2 bases respectively, with 20 bases between them. The CDR3 loop spans 17 amino acids. The CDR3 DNA follows: TGCAGTGCTAGAGAAGAAGTTCGGGTCAGCCCTACCTACGAGCAGTACTTC. Its translation is CSAREEVRVSPTYEQYF.

The genes are TRBV14 and TRBJ1-2; no firm D call. Deletions cut 0 bases from V and 4 bases from J, with 15 bases between. The CDR3 has 16 residues. Germline CDR1 SGHDN, CDR2 FVKESK. CDR3 sequence reads: CASSQDSTRPGYGYTF. The CDR3 DNA follows: TGTGCCAGCAGCCAAGATTCAACCAGGCCTGGCTATGGCTACACCTTC. Drawing the rest from reference TRBV14 and TRBJ1-2, the complete variable domain is EAGVTQFPSHSVIEKGQTVTLRCDPISGHDNLYWYRRVMGKEIKFLLHFVKESKQDESGMPNNRFLAERTGGTYSTLKVQPAELEDSGVYFCASSQDSTRPGYGYTFGSGTRLTVV.

This clonotype was detected a few times. The chain is built from TRBV4-2 and TRBJ2-2, with 7 nucleotides matching TRBD1. The germline CDR1 and CDR2 sequences are LGHNA and YNFKEQ. This CDR3 comprises 14 residues. V was pared by 3 bases and J by 9 bases, with 7 bases of the junction left unmatched. The CDR3 DNA follows: TGTGCCAGCAGCCAGAGCCTACAGGGGCGGGAGCTGTTTTTT. Translation: CASSQSLQGRELFF.